The entry below gives a single TCR beta chain sequence along with its context. Some clones are missing from TCRdb's copy, which holds only in-frame ones; the method was immunoSEQ multiplex PCR. Of over a million clones listed, around 97% are singletons. This entry is derived from a study of shared clonotypes between healthy human individuals. From germline, CDR1 is MGHRA and CDR2 YSYEKL. The CDR3 runs to 14 residues. Trimming took off 4 bases at V and 5 bases at J, with 14 bases between the two ends. Adult Caucasians living in Nashville, Tennessee made up all of the donors. The sample consisted of naive CD4+ T cells sorted from blood. The sample's subset: CD45RA+ positively selected. The TCR originated in a man aged 25 to 40 in good health. V is TRBV4-1 and J is TRBJ2-5, with a tentative D call TRBD2 (7 bases). The CDR3 sequence: CASSRFRGGETQYF. The DNA for the CDR3 is TGCGCCAGCAGCCGGTTCAGGGGAGGGGAGACCCAGTACTTC.